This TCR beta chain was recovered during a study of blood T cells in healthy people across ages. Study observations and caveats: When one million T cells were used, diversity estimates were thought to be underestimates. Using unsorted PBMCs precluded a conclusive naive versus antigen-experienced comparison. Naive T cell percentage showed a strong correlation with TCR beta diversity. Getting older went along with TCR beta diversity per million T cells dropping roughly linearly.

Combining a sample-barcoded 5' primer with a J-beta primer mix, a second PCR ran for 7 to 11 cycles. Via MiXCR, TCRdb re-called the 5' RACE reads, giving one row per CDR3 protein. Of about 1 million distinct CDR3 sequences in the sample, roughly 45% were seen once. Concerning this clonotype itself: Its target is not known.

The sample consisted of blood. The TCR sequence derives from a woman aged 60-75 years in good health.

CDR3 residues: CSARGRGRIYNEQFF. The CDR3 nucleotides are TGCAGTGCTAGAGGCAGGGGGCGAATCTACAATGAGCAGTTCTTC. This chain joins TRBV20-1 and TRBJ2-1, with 8 bases matching TRBD1. Trimming cost V 1 base and J 3 bases; bases outside gene matches: 5. From germline, CDR1 is DFQATT and CDR2 SNEGSKA (reference sequence). CDR3 length equals 15 residues.